This record concerns one T cell receptor beta chain sequence. This entry is derived from a study of T cell changes during pregnancy in multiple sclerosis. Germline V lookup: CDR1 MGHRA, CDR2 YSYEKL. The CDR3 has 18 residues. Trimming cost V 5 bases and J 3 bases; bases outside gene matches: 18. Some clones are missing from TCRdb's copy, which holds only in-frame ones; the method was immunoSEQ multiplex PCR. The table has 40,000 to 65,000 clones, approximately 92% seen once. Material: CD4+ T cells from peripheral blood mononuclear cells, obtained in the third trimester of pregnancy. This TCR was sampled from a female donor with multiple sclerosis, enrolled in a pregnancy study. The chain combines TRBV4-1 with TRBJ2-7, with TRBD1 matching 8 bases. The DNA of the CDR3 is TGCGCCAGCAGCTCCGATAGGGCCCGGCAGGGGGCTGGCTACGAGCAGTACTTC. Amino acids: CASSSDRARQGAGYEQYF.